A selection of T cell receptor beta chains follows, all from one sample in a study of cytomegalovirus exposure and HLA in healthy donors. TCRdb keeps only in-frame clones here, not all; method: immunoSEQ multiplex PCR. The repertoire includes 110,000 or so clones, 82% of them detected once, and around 2.7% sits in the top ten. Sequenced input: PBMCs. The receptors derive from a young woman in good health and CMV-seronegative. CDR3s include the opening cysteine and the closing phenylalanine or tryptophan. D genes are given only for firm matches. Not all rows give a size; the values are once, few, many and, for expanded clones, a class.

d_call	v_call	clone_size	j_call	cdr3_nt	cdr3_aa
-	TRBV9	-	TRBJ1-4	TGTGCCAGCAGCCCACAGACAGGAACTAATGAAAAACTGTTTTTT	CASSPQTGTNEKLFF
-	TRBV5-1	-	TRBJ2-2	TGCGCCAGTGGTACACAGGGAATCGCCGGGGAGCTGTTTTTT	CASGTQGIAGELFF
TRBD2	TRBV19	medium-sized	TRBJ2-7	TGTGCCAGTAGTATGCTGGCGGGAGAGTCCTACGAGCAGTACTTC	CASSMLAGESYEQYF
TRBD1	TRBV7-2	-	TRBJ1-5	TGTGCCAGCAGCTTGGACAGGGGGCCAAATCAGCCCCAGCATTTT	CASSLDRGPNQPQHF
-	TRBV29-1	-	TRBJ1-2	TGCAGCGTTGAAGATCGGACAGACCATGGCTACACCTTC	CSVEDRTDHGYTF
-	TRBV2	-	TRBJ1-5	TGTGCCAGCAACAGGAAACTTGAGCCCCAGCATTTT	CASNRKLEPQHF
TRBD1	TRBV19	-	TRBJ2-7	TGTGCCAGTAGACGCTACTTCGCCGCAGGGGGCGGTAAGTCCTACGAGCAGTACTTC	CASRRYFAAGGGKSYEQYF
-	TRBV4-3	-	TRBJ1-1	TGCGCCAGCAAAGCCGTAAGAGAGAAATTTCAAATGAACACTGAAGCTTTCTTT	CASKAVREKFQMNTEAFF
TRBD1	TRBV6-6	once	TRBJ1-3	TGTGCCAGCAGTTACACAGGGGGAAAACCTGGAAACACCATATATTTT	CASSYTGGKPGNTIYF
TRBD1	TRBV5-4	-	TRBJ1-1	TGTGCCAGCAGCCCTGGGGGAGGACAGGGGGCGATCAGGACTGAAGCTTTCTTT	CASSPGGGQGAIRTEAFF
TRBD2	TRBV29-1	-	TRBJ2-7	TGCAGCGTCTGGACTAGCGGCCACGAGCAGTACTTC	CSVWTSGHEQYF
TRBD2	TRBV14	few	TRBJ2-3	TGTGCCAGCAGCCAATTAAGCGGGGGCACAGATACGCAGTATTTT	CASSQLSGGTDTQYF
TRBD2	TRBV11-2	few	TRBJ2-1	TGTGCCAGCAGCTTAAGGCTAGCGGGATCCGCCTACAATGAGCAGTTCTTC	CASSLRLAGSAYNEQFF
-	TRBV7-2	-	TRBJ2-3	TGTGCCAGCAGCTTACCAGCGGAGTACACAGATACGCAGTATTTT	CASSLPAEYTDTQYF
-	TRBV5-4	-	TRBJ1-1	TGTGCCAGCAGCTTGGAGCAGGCTGAAGCTTTCTTT	CASSLEQAEAFF
-	TRBV28	-	TRBJ1-1	TGTGCCAGCAGTTTATTTTCGGGGGAAGGTGAAGCTTTCTTT	CASSLFSGEGEAFF
-	TRBV5-1	-	TRBJ2-1	TGCGCCAGCAGCGCGGTAGGTGCCCAGCAGTTCTTC	CASSAVGAQQFF
-	TRBV28	-	TRBJ2-5	TGTGCCAGCAGTTGGTTCACCAGTCAGCAAGAGACCCAGTACTTC	CASSWFTSQQETQYF
-	TRBV30	once	TRBJ1-5	TGTGCCTGGGGCCCCGGGACACATGGGCCCCAGCATTTT	CAWGPGTHGPQHF
TRBD1	TRBV29-1	-	TRBJ1-6	TGCAGCGTTGAAGGGGAAGGGACAGGATCACCCCTCCACTTT	CSVEGEGTGSPLHF
TRBD1	TRBV19	-	TRBJ2-7	TGTGCCAGTAGTATAGTGCCCCGGGACAGGATCTACGAGCAGTACTTC	CASSIVPRDRIYEQYF
-	TRBV9	-	TRBJ1-1	TGTGCCAGCAGCGCTTCCGGGACAAAACTTTACACTGAAGCTTTCTTT	CASSASGTKLYTEAFF
-	TRBV28	-	TRBJ1-4	TGTGCCAGCAGACGACTGGACAGCTTTAATGAAAAACTGTTTTTT	CASRRLDSFNEKLFF
TRBD1	TRBV6-4	few	TRBJ2-1	TGTGCCAGCAGTGACTCGACAGGGGGCTACAATGAGCAGTTCTTC	CASSDSTGGYNEQFF
-	TRBV7-8	-	TRBJ2-7	TGTGCCAGCAGCTTAGAGGCGGCCTACGAGCAGTACTTC	CASSLEAAYEQYF
-	TRBV7-2	-	TRBJ2-7	TGTGCCAGCAGCCTCACTACACACTACTACGAGCAGTACTTC	CASSLTTHYYEQYF
-	TRBV5-1	-	TRBJ1-5	TGCGCCAGCAGCCCGCAGGGGTTCAATCAGCCCCAGCATTTT	CASSPQGFNQPQHF
TRBD2	TRBV6-5	-	TRBJ2-3	TGTGCCAGCAGTCCGGAGCGGGGGCCCTCAGATACGCAGTATTTT	CASSPERGPSDTQYF
TRBD1	TRBV5-8	-	TRBJ1-4	TGTGCCAGCACCTCGTGGACAGGGCCACCTAATGAAAAACTGTTTTTT	CASTSWTGPPNEKLFF
-	TRBV7-2	once	TRBJ2-7	TGTGCCAGCAGCATGGGGCGGTCATCCTACGAGCAGTACTTC	CASSMGRSSYEQYF
-	TRBV21-1	-	TRBJ2-5	TGTGCCAGCAGCCCCTGGGACAGGGGGTTGATAGGGACCCAGTACTTC	CASSPWDRGLIGTQYF
-	TRBV7-8	-	TRBJ1-3	TGTGCCAGCAGCCCAAGACAGGTCCTGAGGAGTGGAAACACCATATATTTT	CASSPRQVLRSGNTIYF
-	TRBV28	-	TRBJ2-7	TGTGCCAGCACAGGACAGTTCACTTACGAGCAGTACTTC	CASTGQFTYEQYF
TRBD1	TRBV19	-	TRBJ1-5	TGTGCCAGTAGTGAAAGGGGACAGGTTTTTAATCAGCCCCAGCATTTT	CASSERGQVFNQPQHF
-	TRBV28	-	TRBJ1-3	TGTGCCAGCATCATGGGAGGGGGGCGTTATGGAAACACCATATATTTT	CASIMGGGRYGNTIYF
-	TRBV5-1	-	TRBJ1-1	TGCGCCAGCAGCTTGTTTCTGTCCGGGGGTGAAGCTTTCTTT	CASSLFLSGGEAFF
-	TRBV5-4	-	TRBJ1-2	TGTGCCAGCAGCTTGGTATCAGCGGGGGGCGCGACCTTC	CASSLVSAGGATF